This T cell receptor (beta chain) was sequenced for a study of T cells in Graves' hyperthyroidism and ophthalmopathy. Overall study context: Upon initial diagnosis and before any treatment, peripheral blood was collected. General study results and limits: The model forecast ophthalmopathy, anticipating it by a median roughly 6.5 months before onset.

Patients aged 18 to 65 had newly diagnosed hyperthyroidism of under 2 months' duration. This clonotype was seen many times. What it binds is unknown. The TCR beta CDR3 regions underwent amplification using RNA transcripts as the source. A first-round RT-PCR of the TCR CDR3 used the HTBI primer set. In TCRdb, the multiplex PCR reads were re-called with MiXCR into one record per CDR3 protein. The sample lists fewer than 650,000 distinct CDR3 sequences; 14% were seen once. Germline V gene data show CDR1 as SGHDT and CDR2 as YYEEEE. Trimming cost V 4 bases and J 2 bases; bases outside gene matches: 1. The CDR3 is 14 amino acids.

The V call is TRBV5-6, the J call TRBJ2-1; 9 nucleotides line up with TRBD1. The receptor was isolated from a woman in her thirties or forties with Graves' hyperthyroidism. The sequenced sample was blood. The CDR3 bases are TGTGCCAGCAGCCGGGACAGGGCCTACAATGAGCAGTTCTTC. Translated, it gives CASSRDRAYNEQFF.